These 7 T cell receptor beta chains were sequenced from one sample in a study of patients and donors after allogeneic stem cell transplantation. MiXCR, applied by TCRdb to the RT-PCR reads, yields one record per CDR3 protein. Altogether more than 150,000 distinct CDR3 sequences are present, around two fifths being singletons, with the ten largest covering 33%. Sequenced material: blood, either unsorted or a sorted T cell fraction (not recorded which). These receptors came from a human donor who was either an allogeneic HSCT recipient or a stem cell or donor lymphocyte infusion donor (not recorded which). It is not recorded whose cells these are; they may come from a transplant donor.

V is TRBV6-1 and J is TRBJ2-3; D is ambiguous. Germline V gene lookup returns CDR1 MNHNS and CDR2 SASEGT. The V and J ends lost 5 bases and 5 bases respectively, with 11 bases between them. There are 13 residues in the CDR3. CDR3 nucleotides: TGTGCCAGCAGTAACGAGGAAAAAGATACGCAGTATTTT. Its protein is CASSNEEKDTQYF.

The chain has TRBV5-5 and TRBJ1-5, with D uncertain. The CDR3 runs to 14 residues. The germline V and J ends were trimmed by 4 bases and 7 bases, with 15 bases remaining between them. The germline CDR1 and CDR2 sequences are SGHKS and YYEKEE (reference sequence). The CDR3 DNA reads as TGTGCCAGCAGCCCCCTCCACCTAGGCCAGCCCCAGCATTTT. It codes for CASSPLHLGQPQHF.

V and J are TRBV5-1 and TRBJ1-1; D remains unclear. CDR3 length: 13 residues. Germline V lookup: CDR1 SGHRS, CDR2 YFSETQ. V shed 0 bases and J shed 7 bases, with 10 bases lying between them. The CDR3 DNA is TGCGCCAGCAGCTTGGTCGGGTCCTTTGAAGCTTTCTTT. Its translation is CASSLVGSFEAFF. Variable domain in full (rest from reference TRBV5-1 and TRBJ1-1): KAGVTQTPRYLIKTRGQQVTLSCSPISGHRSVSWYQQTPGQGLQFLFEYFSETQRNKGNFPGRFSGRQFSNSRSEMNVSTLELGDSALYLCASSLVGSFEAFFGQGTRLTVV.

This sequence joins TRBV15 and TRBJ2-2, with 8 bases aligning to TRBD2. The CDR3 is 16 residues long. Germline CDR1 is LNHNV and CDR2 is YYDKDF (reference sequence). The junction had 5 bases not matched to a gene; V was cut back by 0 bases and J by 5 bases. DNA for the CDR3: TGTGCCACCAGCAGAGAATACGGCGGGAGGACCGGGGAGCTGTTTTTT. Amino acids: CATSREYGGRTGELFF.

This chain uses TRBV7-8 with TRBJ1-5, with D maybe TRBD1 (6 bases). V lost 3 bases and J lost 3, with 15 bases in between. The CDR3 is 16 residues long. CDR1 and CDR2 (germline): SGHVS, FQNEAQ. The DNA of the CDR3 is TGTGCCAGCAGCTTGGGCATGGGGGGCGTCAATCAGCCCCAGCATTTT. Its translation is CASSLGMGGVNQPQHF.

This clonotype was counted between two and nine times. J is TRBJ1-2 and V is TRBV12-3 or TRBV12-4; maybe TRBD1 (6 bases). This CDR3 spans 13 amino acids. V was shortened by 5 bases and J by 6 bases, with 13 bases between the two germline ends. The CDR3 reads CASSLNRDHGYTF. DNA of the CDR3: TGTGCCAGCAGTCTCAACAGGGACCATGGCTACACCTTC.

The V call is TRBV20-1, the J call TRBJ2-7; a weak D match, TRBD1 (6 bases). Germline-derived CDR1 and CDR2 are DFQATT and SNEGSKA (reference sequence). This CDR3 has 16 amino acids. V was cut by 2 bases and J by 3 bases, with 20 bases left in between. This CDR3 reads CSARTPGHRLGYEQYF. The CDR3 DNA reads TGCAGTGCTAGAACGCCGGGACACCGCTTAGGCTACGAGCAGTACTTC.